The source of this TCR beta chain is a study of PD-1 blockade in mismatch repair-deficient tumors. Study details: Patients had approximately 11 mismatch repair-deficient cancer types and were previously treated and progressing.

Here immunoSEQ multiplex PCR was the method, and the copy in TCRdb shows in-frame clones only, minus some. The data contain under 95,000 clones, about four fifths of them singletons. The V end lost 6 bases, the J end lost 4 bases, and 12 bases lay between the germline ends. Germline values: CDR1 LGHNA, CDR2 YNFKEQ. This CDR3 contains 14 residues. This clone turned up a few times. Its antigen is currently unknown. Study-wide results and caveats: Tumor-resident clones, often absent from pretreatment blood, expanded after pembrolizumab and then contracted.

Every patient had mismatch repair deficiency by PCR or immunohistochemistry. TCRs were sequenced from a few patients responding to pembrolizumab. The sequence was obtained from an adult with mismatch repair-deficient cancer. This specimen consisted of peripheral blood, obtained 44 weeks after starting pembrolizumab. The chain couples TRBV4-2 to TRBJ1-4; D is perhaps TRBD1 (5 bases). In DNA, the CDR3 is TGTGCCAGCAGGGGGACCGCTGGTAATGAAAAACTGTTTTTT. It is translated as CASRGTAGNEKLFF.